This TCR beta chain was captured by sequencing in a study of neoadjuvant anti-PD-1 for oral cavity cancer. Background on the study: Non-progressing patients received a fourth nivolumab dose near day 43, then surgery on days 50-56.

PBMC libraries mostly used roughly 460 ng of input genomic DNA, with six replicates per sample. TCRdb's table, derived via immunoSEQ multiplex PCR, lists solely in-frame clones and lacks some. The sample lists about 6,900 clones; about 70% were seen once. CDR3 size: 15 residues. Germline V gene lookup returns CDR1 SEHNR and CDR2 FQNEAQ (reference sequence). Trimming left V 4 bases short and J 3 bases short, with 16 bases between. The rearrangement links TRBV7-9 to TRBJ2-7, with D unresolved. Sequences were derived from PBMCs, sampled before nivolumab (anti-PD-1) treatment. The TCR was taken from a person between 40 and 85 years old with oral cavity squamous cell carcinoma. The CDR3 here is CASSSAQAIFYEQYF. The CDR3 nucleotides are TGTGCCAGCAGCTCCGCCCAGGCAATATTCTACGAGCAGTACTTC.